This T cell receptor (beta chain) stems from a study of blood T cell repertoires in COVID-19. Original methodology: Cell counts per sample came from amplifying reference gene primers. The table came from immunoSEQ multiplex PCR; TCRdb's copy has only in-frame clones and leaves some out. The V and J calls and clone size come from that table; D and trimming were worked out from the DNA. The data contain 200,000 to 250,000 clones, around 83% of them singletons. The CDR3 consists of 15 residues. CDR1 and CDR2 from the germline V gene are MNHEY and SVGEGT. Trimming at V came to 6 bases and at J to 3 bases, leaving 8 bases not matched to a gene.

The chain joins TRBV6-2 or TRBV6-3 to TRBJ1-5, with 7 bases that match TRBD1. The sequence derives from a woman in her 70s with COVID-19, enrolled during active disease. Sequencing was done on a sample of peripheral blood. The CDR3 DNA reads as TGTGCCAGCAGCCCCGGAGGGGGCTTCAATCAGCCCCAGCATTTT. This gives the protein CASSPGGGFNQPQHF.